A single sample is the source of the 7 T cell receptor beta chains below, sequenced in a study of blood T cell repertoires in COVID-19. Sequencing was performed with immunoSEQ multiplex PCR; in TCRdb, only in-frame clones are kept and a portion is missing. Of about 15,000 clones in the sample, about 85% were seen once. The sample was peripheral blood. Receptors originate from a man in his sixties with acute or convalescent COVID-19.

The V and J genes are TRBV28 and TRBJ2-7; TRBD1 matches at 10 bases. In germline, CDR1 is MDHEN, CDR2 SYDVKM. CDR3 length: 12 amino acids. V was pared by 7 bases and J by 7 bases, with 4 bases of the junction left unmatched. The CDR3 loop reads CASMTGGGEQYF. CDR3 bases: TGTGCCAGCATGACAGGGGGCGGTGAGCAGTACTTC. Together with reference TRBV28 and TRBJ2-7, the CDR3 gives the full variable domain: DVKVTQSSRYLVKRTGEKVFLECVQDMDHENMFWYRQDPGLGLRLIYFSYDVKMKEKGDIPEGYSVSREKKERFSLILESASTNQTSMYLCASMTGGGEQYFGPGTRLTVT.

This sequence joins TRBV11-2 and TRBJ1-2, with 8 bases matching TRBD1. CDR1 and CDR2 (germline): SGHAT, FQNNGV. With V trimmed by 5 bases and J by 4 bases, 6 bases remained unmatched. CDR3 length: 14 amino acids. The CDR3 loop is CASSPGQGSYGYTF. The CDR3 DNA sequence: TGTGCCAGCAGCCCAGGACAGGGTTCCTATGGCTACACCTTC.

The chain links TRBV3-1 (or the pseudogene TRBV3-2) to TRBJ1-6, with 7 bases matching TRBD1. Trimming took 5 bases from V and 0 from J; bases not matched to a gene: 7. CDR3 length equals 17 residues. Germline values: CDR1 LGHDT, CDR2 YNNKEL (reference sequence). CDR3 DNA sequence: TGTGCCAGCAGCTATGGGACAGCCAGCTCCTATAATTCACCCCTCCACTTT. This translates into CASSYGTASSYNSPLHF.

This clone was observed a few times. This chain connects TRBV20-1 to TRBJ2-7, with D unresolved. There are 12 residues in the CDR3. The V end lost 3 bases, the J end lost 5 bases, and 11 bases lay between the germline ends. Per the germline V gene, CDR1 is DFQATT and CDR2 is SNEGSKA (reference sequence). This chain's CDR3 is CSASAEADEQYF. The CDR3 nucleotides read TGCAGTGCTAGTGCTGAGGCCGACGAGCAGTACTTC.

The CDR3 reads CASSLGAGTYNEQFF. For the CDR3, the DNA is TGCGCCAGCAGCTTGGGTGCGGGGACCTACAATGAGCAGTTCTTC. The chain carries TRBV5-1 and TRBJ2-1; possibly TRBD2 for D (6 bases). Germline V gene lookup returns CDR1 SGHRS and CDR2 YFSETQ. The CDR3 is 15 residues long. V was cut by 0 bases and J by 2 bases, with 9 bases left in between.

The chain uses TRBV27 and TRBJ2-1, with TRBD2 identical over 7 bases. CDR1 and CDR2 (germline): MNHEY, SMNVEV (reference sequence). The junction had 6 bases not matched to a gene; V was cut back by 5 bases and J by 5 bases. This CDR3 is built from 14 residues. DNA for the CDR3: TGTGCCAGCAGTCTAGCGGCCATCGACAATGAGCAGTTCTTC. Amino acids: CASSLAAIDNEQFF.

The rearrangement links TRBV19 to TRBJ1-5; D is ambiguous. This CDR3 region has 15 residues. V was cut by 6 bases and J by 0 bases, with 12 bases left in between. CDR1 LNHDA and CDR2 SQIVND come from the germline V gene (reference sequence). CDR3 sequence reads: CASRKNGGSNQPQHF. CDR3 DNA: TGTGCCAGTAGAAAGAATGGAGGTAGCAATCAGCCCCAGCATTTT.